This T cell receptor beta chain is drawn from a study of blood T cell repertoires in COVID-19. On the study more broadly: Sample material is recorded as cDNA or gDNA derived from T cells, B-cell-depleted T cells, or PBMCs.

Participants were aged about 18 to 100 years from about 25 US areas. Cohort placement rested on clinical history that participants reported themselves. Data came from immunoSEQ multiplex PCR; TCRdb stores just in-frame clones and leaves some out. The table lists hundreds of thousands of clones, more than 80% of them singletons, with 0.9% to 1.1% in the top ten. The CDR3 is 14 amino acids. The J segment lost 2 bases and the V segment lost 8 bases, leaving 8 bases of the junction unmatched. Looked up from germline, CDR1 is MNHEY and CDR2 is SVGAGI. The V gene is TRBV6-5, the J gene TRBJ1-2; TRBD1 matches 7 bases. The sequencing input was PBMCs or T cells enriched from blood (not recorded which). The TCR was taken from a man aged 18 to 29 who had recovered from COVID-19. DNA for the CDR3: TGTGCCAGCGGTCGGACAGGAACAAACTATGGCTACACCTTC. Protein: CASGRTGTNYGYTF.